The rows below give T cell receptor beta chains drawn from one sample of a study of cytotoxic CD8 clonotypes in ibrutinib-treated CLL. Assay used: immunoSEQ multiplex PCR; TCRdb lists only in-frame clones, some missing. The table includes approximately 190,000 clones, about three quarters detected once. The sample was PBMCs, taken after 12 months of ibrutinib treatment. Receptor source: a human donor with chronic lymphocytic leukemia. CDR3s include the opening cysteine and the closing phenylalanine or tryptophan. The D gene is left open where the match is weak. Some rows mark clone size as missing; the rest say once, few, many or name a class of expanded clone.

j_call: TRBJ2-5; clone_size: NA; v_call: TRBV6-5; d_call: NA; cdr3_nt: TGTGCCAGCAGAAGCAGGGTGACGGAGACCCAGTACTTC; cdr3_aa: CASRSRVTETQYF
j_call: TRBJ2-6; clone_size: NA; v_call: TRBV27; d_call: NA; cdr3_nt: TGTGCCAGCAGGTTCTCTGGGGCCAACGTCCTGACTTTC; cdr3_aa: CASRFSGANVLTF
j_call: TRBJ2-7; clone_size: NA; v_call: TRBV6-5; d_call: NA; cdr3_nt: TGTGCCAGCAGCGGGAGCCTTTCCTACGAGCAGTACTTC; cdr3_aa: CASSGSLSYEQYF
j_call: TRBJ2-3; clone_size: NA; v_call: TRBV14; d_call: TRBD2; cdr3_nt: TGTGCCAGCGCCAAGGCGGGAGGCTTCACAGATACGCAGTATTTT; cdr3_aa: CASAKAGGFTDTQYF
j_call: TRBJ2-5; clone_size: NA; v_call: TRBV7-7; d_call: NA; cdr3_nt: TGTGCTAGCAGCCTGCGGGCAGACCAAGAGACCCAGTACTTC; cdr3_aa: CASSLRADQETQYF
j_call: TRBJ2-7; clone_size: NA; v_call: TRBV10-3; d_call: NA; cdr3_nt: TGTGCCATCAGTGCCCACAACAGGGACGAGCAGTACTTC; cdr3_aa: CAISAHNRDEQYF
j_call: TRBJ2-5; clone_size: NA; v_call: TRBV7-8; d_call: NA; cdr3_nt: TGTGCCAGCAGCTTAGAACACGGTATCCAAGAGACCCAGTACTTC; cdr3_aa: CASSLEHGIQETQYF
j_call: TRBJ1-5; clone_size: few; v_call: TRBV30; d_call: TRBD1; cdr3_nt: TGTGCCTGGAGTCCAGGGGGCAGGCAGCCCCAGCATTTT; cdr3_aa: CAWSPGGRQPQHF
j_call: TRBJ1-2; clone_size: NA; v_call: TRBV27; d_call: NA; cdr3_nt: TGTGCCAGCAGTTTAGCCGACGGGGACTATGGCTACACCTTC; cdr3_aa: CASSLADGDYGYTF
j_call: TRBJ1-1; clone_size: NA; v_call: TRBV11-3; d_call: NA; cdr3_nt: TGTGCCAGCAGCTTAGAGGCTCTGAACACTGAAGCTTTCTTT; cdr3_aa: CASSLEALNTEAFF
j_call: TRBJ1-4; clone_size: NA; v_call: TRBV7-2; d_call: NA; cdr3_nt: TGTGCCAGCAGCCTAACGGTGGCAACTAATGAAAAACTGTTTTTT; cdr3_aa: CASSLTVATNEKLFF
j_call: TRBJ1-6; clone_size: many; v_call: TRBV2; d_call: NA; cdr3_nt: TGTGCCAGCGCAGACAGGTCAGGTTCACCCCTCCACTTT; cdr3_aa: CASADRSGSPLHF
j_call: TRBJ2-7; clone_size: NA; v_call: TRBV28; d_call: TRBD2; cdr3_nt: TGTGCCAGCAGTTTATTCCTAGCGGTAAGCTCCTACGAGCAGTACTTC; cdr3_aa: CASSLFLAVSSYEQYF
j_call: TRBJ2-7; clone_size: once; v_call: TRBV19; d_call: NA; cdr3_nt: TGTGCCAGTAGTATAAGTAGTGGCGGGCAGAACGAGCAGTACTTC; cdr3_aa: CASSISSGGQNEQYF
j_call: TRBJ1-1; clone_size: NA; v_call: TRBV11-2; d_call: NA; cdr3_nt: TGTGCCAGCAGCTTAGTGGCCCGGGGCACTGAAGCTTTCTTT; cdr3_aa: CASSLVARGTEAFF
j_call: TRBJ1-2; clone_size: NA; v_call: TRBV19; d_call: NA; cdr3_nt: TGTGCCAGTAGTATTTTCGTCAGCGAAACAACGAACTATGGCTACACCTTC; cdr3_aa: CASSIFVSETTNYGYTF
j_call: TRBJ1-4; clone_size: NA; v_call: TRBV9; d_call: NA; cdr3_nt: TGTGCCAGCAGTGGGGGTCCTAATGAAAAACTGTTTTTT; cdr3_aa: CASSGGPNEKLFF
j_call: TRBJ2-1; clone_size: NA; v_call: TRBV2; d_call: TRBD2; cdr3_nt: TGTGCCAGCAGGAGGTCGGGACTAGCGGGAGGGGATGAGCAGTTCTTC; cdr3_aa: CASRRSGLAGGDEQFF
j_call: TRBJ1-2; clone_size: NA; v_call: TRBV5-1; d_call: NA; cdr3_nt: TGCGCCAGCAGCTTGGGGGACGGTGGCTACACCTTC; cdr3_aa: CASSLGDGGYTF
j_call: TRBJ2-5; clone_size: few; v_call: TRBV20-1; d_call: NA; cdr3_nt: TGCAGTGCGGGGGGAGGAGAGACCCAGTACTTC; cdr3_aa: CSAGGGETQYF
j_call: TRBJ1-2; clone_size: NA; v_call: TRBV5-4; d_call: NA; cdr3_nt: TGTGCCAGCAGCTTCCCGGCAGTGGGTAACTATGGCTACACCTTC; cdr3_aa: CASSFPAVGNYGYTF
j_call: TRBJ2-3; clone_size: NA; v_call: TRBV6-4; d_call: NA; cdr3_nt: TGTGCCAGCAGGGCATCTAGCACAGATACGCAGTATTTT; cdr3_aa: CASRASSTDTQYF
j_call: TRBJ2-7; clone_size: NA; v_call: TRBV4-2; d_call: TRBD1; cdr3_nt: TGTGCCAGCAGCCAAGAGCGGCTCGTAAGGGGGCCTTCCTACGAGCAGTACTTC; cdr3_aa: CASSQERLVRGPSYEQYF
j_call: TRBJ1-5; clone_size: NA; v_call: TRBV25-1; d_call: NA; cdr3_nt: TGTGCCAGCAGTGAACAGGGGTGGAATCAGCCCCAGCATTTT; cdr3_aa: CASSEQGWNQPQHF
j_call: TRBJ2-1; clone_size: NA; v_call: TRBV7-9; d_call: NA; cdr3_nt: TGTGCCAGCAGCTTAGTTAGGGCTCGGTACAATGAGCAGTTCTTC; cdr3_aa: CASSLVRARYNEQFF
j_call: TRBJ2-7; clone_size: few; v_call: TRBV5-6; d_call: NA; cdr3_nt: TGTGCCAGCAGCTCCCAGTACTACGAGCAGTACTTC; cdr3_aa: CASSSQYYEQYF
j_call: TRBJ2-3; clone_size: NA; v_call: TRBV7-9; d_call: NA; cdr3_nt: TGTGCCAGCAGCTTTATAACAGATACGCAGTATTTT; cdr3_aa: CASSFITDTQYF
j_call: TRBJ1-2; clone_size: NA; v_call: TRBV28; d_call: TRBD1; cdr3_nt: TGTGCCAGCAGTTTTTCCGGACAGGGATATGGCTACACCTTC; cdr3_aa: CASSFSGQGYGYTF
j_call: TRBJ1-1; clone_size: NA; v_call: TRBV27; d_call: NA; cdr3_nt: TGTGCCAGCAGTTTAGGAGGGAACACTGAAGCTTTCTTT; cdr3_aa: CASSLGGNTEAFF
j_call: TRBJ2-2; clone_size: NA; v_call: TRBV9; d_call: NA; cdr3_nt: TGTGCCAGCAGCGTAGGAGGTGACCCCGGGGAGCTGTTTTTT; cdr3_aa: CASSVGGDPGELFF
j_call: TRBJ2-1; clone_size: few; v_call: TRBV19; d_call: TRBD2; cdr3_nt: TGTGCCAGTAAGGGTCTAAGCGGGAGATACAATGAGCAGTTCTTC; cdr3_aa: CASKGLSGRYNEQFF
j_call: TRBJ2-3; clone_size: NA; v_call: TRBV19; d_call: NA; cdr3_nt: TGTGCCAGTAGTGGGACGAGCACAGATACGCAGTATTTT; cdr3_aa: CASSGTSTDTQYF
j_call: TRBJ2-3; clone_size: NA; v_call: TRBV5-1; d_call: NA; cdr3_nt: TGCGCCAGCAGCTTGGGAAGGGGGAGCACAGATACGCAGTATTTT; cdr3_aa: CASSLGRGSTDTQYF
j_call: TRBJ2-7; clone_size: few; v_call: TRBV30; d_call: NA; cdr3_nt: TGTGCCTGGAAGGGCCGTCGCTCCTACGAGCAGTACTTC; cdr3_aa: CAWKGRRSYEQYF
j_call: TRBJ1-1; clone_size: NA; v_call: TRBV5-5; d_call: NA; cdr3_nt: TGTGCCAGCAGCTCTAAACATCAGAACACTGAAGCTTTCTTT; cdr3_aa: CASSSKHQNTEAFF
j_call: TRBJ2-7; clone_size: NA; v_call: TRBV9; d_call: TRBD1; cdr3_nt: TGTGCCAGCAGCGTAGAGGGACAGGGGTCAGACGAGCAGTACTTC; cdr3_aa: CASSVEGQGSDEQYF
j_call: TRBJ2-7; clone_size: NA; v_call: TRBV7-2; d_call: NA; cdr3_nt: TGTGCCAGCAGCTTAACGGACGGGGCCTACGAGCAGTACTTC; cdr3_aa: CASSLTDGAYEQYF
j_call: TRBJ1-2; clone_size: NA; v_call: TRBV6-5; d_call: NA; cdr3_nt: TGTGCCAGCAGTTACGGCAGGTCGGGCTACACCTTC; cdr3_aa: CASSYGRSGYTF
j_call: TRBJ1-1; clone_size: few; v_call: TRBV7-9; d_call: NA; cdr3_nt: TGTGCCAGCAGCTCTGGGGGGGTAGAAGCTTTCTTT; cdr3_aa: CASSSGGVEAFF
j_call: TRBJ1-2; clone_size: NA; v_call: TRBV28; d_call: TRBD1; cdr3_nt: TGTGCCAGCAGCTCCGGACAGGGACTCTATGGCTACACCTTC; cdr3_aa: CASSSGQGLYGYTF
j_call: TRBJ2-3; clone_size: NA; v_call: TRBV13; d_call: NA; cdr3_nt: TGTGCCAGCAGTTTCAGACTTAGCAGTTGGGGCACAGATACGCAGTATTTT; cdr3_aa: CASSFRLSSWGTDTQYF
j_call: TRBJ2-7; clone_size: NA; v_call: TRBV6-1; d_call: NA; cdr3_nt: TGTGCCAGCAGGGACGGACTTCAGTACTTC; cdr3_aa: CASRDGLQYF
j_call: TRBJ2-7; clone_size: few; v_call: TRBV11-1; d_call: NA; cdr3_nt: TGTGCCAGCAGCTTCGGCAGGGGGAGGGAGCAGTACTTC; cdr3_aa: CASSFGRGREQYF
j_call: TRBJ1-2; clone_size: NA; v_call: TRBV28; d_call: NA; cdr3_nt: TGTGCCAGCACGTCCGGGACGAGCGGCTACACCTTC; cdr3_aa: CASTSGTSGYTF
j_call: TRBJ1-6; clone_size: few; v_call: TRBV5-4; d_call: NA; cdr3_nt: TGTGCCAGCAGCTTTGGCGGCCCCCAACCCCTCCACTTT; cdr3_aa: CASSFGGPQPLHF
j_call: TRBJ2-1; clone_size: NA; v_call: TRBV4-2; d_call: NA; cdr3_nt: TGTGCCAGCAGCCAAGATCCGCTAGGTTCCTACAATGAGCAGTTCTTC; cdr3_aa: CASSQDPLGSYNEQFF
j_call: TRBJ2-5; clone_size: many; v_call: TRBV2; d_call: NA; cdr3_nt: TGTGCCAGCAGTGGACTTTTACAAGAGACCCAGTACTTC; cdr3_aa: CASSGLLQETQYF